The 10 T cell receptor beta chains reported below all come from one sample, sequenced in a study of blood T cell repertoires in COVID-19. Method: immunoSEQ multiplex PCR; TCRdb's copy keeps in-frame clones and lacks some. The data show just over 65,000 clones, roughly 85% seen once. Sequencing used peripheral blood. These receptors were obtained from a man aged 25-40 years with acute or convalescent COVID-19.

This clone was detected only a few times. The chain couples TRBV7-9 to TRBJ1-1; maybe TRBD1 (6 bases). CDR1 and CDR2 from the germline V gene are SEHNR and FQNEAQ (reference sequence). The CDR3 loop spans 13 amino acids. V dropped 5 bases and J dropped 8 bases, with 15 bases sitting between them. The CDR3 DNA follows: TGTGCCAGCAGCCCGAGCTTTACAGGGGAAGCTTTCTTT. Its translation: CASSPSFTGEAFF.

This clone came up once. The V gene is TRBV6-5, the J gene TRBJ2-3, with TRBD1 matching over 9 bases. The CDR3 extends over 14 amino acids. From germline, CDR1 is MNHEY and CDR2 SVGAGI. J gave up 3 bases and V 10 bases, and 8 bases lay outside the gene matches. CDR3 coding DNA: TGTGCCACCACCCGGGACAGGGCTACAGATACGCAGTATTTT. This codes for CATTRDRATDTQYF.

The V gene is TRBV24-1, the J gene TRBJ2-6; no reliable D call. V shed 3 bases and J shed 3 bases, with 11 bases lying between them. The CDR3 has 16 amino acids. The V gene's germline CDR1 is KGHDR and CDR2 SFDVKD. In nucleotides, the CDR3 is TGTGCCACCAGTGATCCTGCGGCATATGGGGCCAACGTCCTGACTTTC. Its protein product is CATSDPAAYGANVLTF.

The genes are TRBV11-2 and TRBJ2-5; TRBD2 matches 7 bases. The CDR3 contains 15 residues. Germline V gene data show CDR1 as SGHAT and CDR2 as FQNNGV. The J segment lost 4 bases and the V segment lost 0 bases, leaving 5 bases of the junction unmatched. This chain's CDR3 is CASSLEVAGPETQYF. The CDR3 nucleotides are TGTGCCAGCAGCTTAGAGGTAGCGGGCCCAGAGACCCAGTACTTC.

The V gene is TRBV10-2, the J gene TRBJ1-5, with D possibly TRBD1 on 6 matching bases. Germline V gene lookup returns CDR1 WSHSY and CDR2 SAAADI. This CDR3 comprises 15 residues. The germline V and J ends were trimmed by 5 bases and 9 bases, with 20 bases remaining between them. CDR3 DNA: TGCGCCAGCAGTACCCAGGACAGTTTAAATTGGCCCCAGCATTTT. Its protein is CASSTQDSLNWPQHF.

CDR3 residues: CASSGRAPNEQFF. Here the CDR3 DNA reads TGTGCCTCTAGCGGGAGGGCTCCGAATGAGCAGTTCTTC. The chain uses TRBV15 and TRBJ2-1; 12 nucleotides line up with TRBD2. Germline V gene data show CDR1 as LNHNV and CDR2 as YYDKDF (reference sequence). J was trimmed by 7 bases and V by 11 bases; bases with no gene match: 6. This CDR3 spans 13 amino acids.

The chain employs TRBV13 and TRBJ2-3; no definite D call. This CDR3 is 13 amino acids long. Germline V lookup: CDR1 PRHDT, CDR2 FYEKMQ (reference sequence). V gave up 5 bases and J gave up 3 bases, with 9 bases separating them. CDR3 in amino acids: CASSHTNTDTQYF. DNA of the CDR3: TGTGCCAGCAGCCACACTAATACAGATACGCAGTATTTT.

This chain connects TRBV6-5 to TRBJ1-1; unclear D gene. The CDR3 has 13 amino acids. CDR1 MNHEY and CDR2 SVGAGI come from the germline V gene. Trimming took 11 bases from V and 4 from J, leaving 17 bases between them. CDR3 nucleotide sequence: TGTGCCTCTGCTCGAAGTTGGAGCACTGAAGCTTTCTTT. It codes for CASARSWSTEAFF.

This chain uses TRBV7-9 with TRBJ2-3; 8 nucleotides agree with TRBD2. This CDR3 is 15 amino acids long. Germline loops: CDR1 SEHNR, CDR2 FQNEAQ (reference sequence). V lost 5 bases to trimming and J lost 8 bases; unmatched junction nucleotides: 12. This chain's CDR3 is CASSRGAGVQVTQYF. In DNA form, the CDR3 reads TGTGCCAGCAGCCGGGGAGCGGGAGTTCAAGTTACGCAGTATTTT.

This sequence joins TRBV5-4 and TRBJ2-1, with 8 bases identical to TRBD2. This CDR3 comprises 16 residues. V shed 0 bases, J shed 8 bases, and the junction held 10 bases outside the gene matches. Germline V gene data show CDR1 as SGHNT and CDR2 as YYREEE (reference sequence). The CDR3 reads CASSLGGTSRIHEQFF. CDR3 DNA: TGTGCCAGCAGCTTGGGCGGGACTAGTCGTATCCATGAGCAGTTCTTC.